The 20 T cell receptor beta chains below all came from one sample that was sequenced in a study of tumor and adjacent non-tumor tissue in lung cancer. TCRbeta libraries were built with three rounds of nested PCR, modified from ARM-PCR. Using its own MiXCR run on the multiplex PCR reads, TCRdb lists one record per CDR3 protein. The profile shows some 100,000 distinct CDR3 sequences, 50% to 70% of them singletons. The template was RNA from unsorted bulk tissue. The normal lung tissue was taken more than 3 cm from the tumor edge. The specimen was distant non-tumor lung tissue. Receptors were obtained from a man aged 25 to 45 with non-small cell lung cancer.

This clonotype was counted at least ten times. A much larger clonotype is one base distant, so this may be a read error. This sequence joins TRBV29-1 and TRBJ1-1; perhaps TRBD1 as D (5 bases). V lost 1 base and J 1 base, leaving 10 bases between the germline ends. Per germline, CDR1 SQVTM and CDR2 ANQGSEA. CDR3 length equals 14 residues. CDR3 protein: CSVEVNGTNTEAFF. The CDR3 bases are TGCAGCGTTGAAGTAAATGGGACGAACACTGAAGCTTTCTTT. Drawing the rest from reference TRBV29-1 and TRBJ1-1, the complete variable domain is SAVISQKPSRDICQRGTSLTIQCQVDSQVTMMFWYRQQPGQSLTLIATANQGSEATYESGFVIDKFPISRPNLTFSTLTVSNMSPEDSSIYLCSVEVNGTNTEAFFGQGTRLTVV.

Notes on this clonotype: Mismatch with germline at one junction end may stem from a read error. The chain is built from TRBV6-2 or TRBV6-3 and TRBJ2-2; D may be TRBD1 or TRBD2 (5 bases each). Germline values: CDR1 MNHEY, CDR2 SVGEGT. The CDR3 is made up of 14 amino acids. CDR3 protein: CAGSSGTDTGELFF. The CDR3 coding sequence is TGTGCCGGCAGTTCCGGGACGGACACGGGGGAGCTGTTTTTT.

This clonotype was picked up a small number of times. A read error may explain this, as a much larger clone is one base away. This CDR3 is CASSYSRTGSYKQYF. In nucleotides, the CDR3 is TGTGCCAGCAGTTACTCCAGGACAGGTTCCTACAAGCAGTACTTC. This chain connects TRBV6-5 to TRBJ2-7, with TRBD1 matching 7 bases. The CDR3 length is 15 residues. CDR1 and CDR2 (germline): MNHEY, SVGAGI.

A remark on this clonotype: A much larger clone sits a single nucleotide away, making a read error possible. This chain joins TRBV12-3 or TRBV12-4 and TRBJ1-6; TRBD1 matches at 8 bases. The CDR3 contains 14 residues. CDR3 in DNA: TGTACCAGCAGTGACAGGGGAAGTAATTCACCCCTCCACTTT. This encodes CTSSDRGSNSPLHF.

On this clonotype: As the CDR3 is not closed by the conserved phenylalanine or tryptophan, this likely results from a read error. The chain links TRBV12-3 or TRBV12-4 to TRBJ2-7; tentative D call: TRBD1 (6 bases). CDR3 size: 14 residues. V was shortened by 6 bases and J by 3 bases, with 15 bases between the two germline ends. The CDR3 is CASSHTGQYYEQYL. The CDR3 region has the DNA TGTGCCAGCAGCCATACCGGACAGTACTACGAGCAGTACTTA.

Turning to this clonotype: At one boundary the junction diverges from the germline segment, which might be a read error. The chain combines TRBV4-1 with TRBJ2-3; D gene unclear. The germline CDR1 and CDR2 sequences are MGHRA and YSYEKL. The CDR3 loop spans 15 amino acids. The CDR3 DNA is TGCGCCAGGAGCCAAGATAAGTGGAGCACAGATACGCAGTATTTT. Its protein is CARSQDKWSTDTQYF.

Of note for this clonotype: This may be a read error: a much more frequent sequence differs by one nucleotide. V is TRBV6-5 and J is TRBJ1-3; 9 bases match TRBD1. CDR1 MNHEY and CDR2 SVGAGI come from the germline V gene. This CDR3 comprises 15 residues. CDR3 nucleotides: TGTGCCAGCAGTAGACAGGGGGTCTTTGGAAACATCATATATTTT. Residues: CASSRQGVFGNIIYF.

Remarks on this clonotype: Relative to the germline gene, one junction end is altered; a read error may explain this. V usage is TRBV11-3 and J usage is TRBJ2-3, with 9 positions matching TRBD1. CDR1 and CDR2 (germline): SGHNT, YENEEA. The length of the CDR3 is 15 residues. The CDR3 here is CASSSGQGYTDTQFF. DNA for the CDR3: TGTGCCAGCAGTTCGGGACAGGGTTACACAGATACGCAGTTTTTT.

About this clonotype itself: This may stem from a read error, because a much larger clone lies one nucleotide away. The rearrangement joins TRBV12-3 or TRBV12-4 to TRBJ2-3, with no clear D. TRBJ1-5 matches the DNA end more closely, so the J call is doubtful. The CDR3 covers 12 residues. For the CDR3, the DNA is TGTGCCAGCAGTCGACTTCGCGATACGCAGCATTTT. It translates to CASSRLRDTQHF.

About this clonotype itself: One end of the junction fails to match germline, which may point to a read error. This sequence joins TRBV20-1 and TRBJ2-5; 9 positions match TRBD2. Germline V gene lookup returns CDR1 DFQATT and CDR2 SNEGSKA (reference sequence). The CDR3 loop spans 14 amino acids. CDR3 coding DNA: TGCAGTGCTAGTTGGGCGGGGGGGCTGGAGCCCCATTACTTC. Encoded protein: CSASWAGGLEPHYF.

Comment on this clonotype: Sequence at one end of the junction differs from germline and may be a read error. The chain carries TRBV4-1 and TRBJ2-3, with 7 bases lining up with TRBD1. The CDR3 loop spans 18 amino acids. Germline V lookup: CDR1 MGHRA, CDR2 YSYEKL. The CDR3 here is CASSQAGPSLAGTDAQYF. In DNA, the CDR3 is TGCGCCAGCAGCCAAGCAGGCCCGTCTCTAGCTGGGACAGATGCGCAGTATTTT.

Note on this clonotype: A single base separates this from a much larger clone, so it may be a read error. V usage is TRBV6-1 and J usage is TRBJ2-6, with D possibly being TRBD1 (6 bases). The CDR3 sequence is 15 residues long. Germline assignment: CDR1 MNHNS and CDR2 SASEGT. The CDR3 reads CATRQDPSGVNVLTF. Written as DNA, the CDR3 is TGTGCTACTCGACAGGACCCCTCTGGGGTCAACGTCCTGACTTTC.

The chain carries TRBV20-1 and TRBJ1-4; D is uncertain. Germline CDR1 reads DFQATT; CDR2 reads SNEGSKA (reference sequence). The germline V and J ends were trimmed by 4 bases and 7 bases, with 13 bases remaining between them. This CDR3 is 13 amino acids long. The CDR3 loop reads CSATGFWGEKLFF. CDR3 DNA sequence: TGCAGTGCTACGGGTTTTTGGGGTGAAAAACTGTTTTTT.

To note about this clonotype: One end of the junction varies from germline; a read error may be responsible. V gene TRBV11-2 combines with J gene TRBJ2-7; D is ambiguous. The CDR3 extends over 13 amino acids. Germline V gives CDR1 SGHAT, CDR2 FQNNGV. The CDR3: CAGSLGQLNEQCF. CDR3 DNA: TGTGCCGGCAGTTTAGGGCAGCTGAACGAGCAGTGCTTC.

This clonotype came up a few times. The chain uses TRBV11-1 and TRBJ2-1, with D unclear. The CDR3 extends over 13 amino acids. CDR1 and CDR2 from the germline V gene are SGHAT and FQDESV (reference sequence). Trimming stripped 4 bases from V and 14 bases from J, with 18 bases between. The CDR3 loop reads CASSSSGGNEKFF. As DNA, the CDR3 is TGTGCCAGCAGCTCCTCCGGTGGGAATGAAAAGTTCTTC. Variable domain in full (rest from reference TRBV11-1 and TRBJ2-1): EAEVAQSPRYKITEKSQAVAFWCDPISGHATLYWYRQILGQGPELLVQFQDESVVDDSQLPKDRFSAERLKGVDSTLKIQPAELGDSAMYLCASSSSGGNEKFFGPGTRLTVL.

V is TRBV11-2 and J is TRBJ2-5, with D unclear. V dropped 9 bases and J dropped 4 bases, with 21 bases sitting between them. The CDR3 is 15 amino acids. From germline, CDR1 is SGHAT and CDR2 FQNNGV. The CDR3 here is CARSLGRMRTETQYF. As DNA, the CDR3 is TGTGCCAGGAGCCTAGGAAGGATGAGGACAGAGACCCAGTACTTC.

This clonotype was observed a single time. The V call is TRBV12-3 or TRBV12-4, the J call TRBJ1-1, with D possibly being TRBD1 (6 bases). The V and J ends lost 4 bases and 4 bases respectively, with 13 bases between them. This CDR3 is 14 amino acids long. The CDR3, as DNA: TGTGCCAGCAGTTCCGGGGGGCAGATCACTGAAGCTTTCTTT. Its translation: CASSSGGQITEAFF.

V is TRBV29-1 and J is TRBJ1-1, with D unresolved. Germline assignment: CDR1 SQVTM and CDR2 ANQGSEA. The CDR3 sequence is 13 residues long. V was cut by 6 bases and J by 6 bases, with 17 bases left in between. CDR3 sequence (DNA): TGCAGCGTCCTGGCAGAGCCATTGTCTGAAGCTTTCTTT. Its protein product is CSVLAEPLSEAFF. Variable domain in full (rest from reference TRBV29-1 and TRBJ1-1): SAVISQKPSRDICQRGTSLTIQCQVDSQVTMMFWYRQQPGQSLTLIATANQGSEATYESGFVIDKFPISRPNLTFSTLTVSNMSPEDSSIYLCSVLAEPLSEAFFGQGTRLTVV.

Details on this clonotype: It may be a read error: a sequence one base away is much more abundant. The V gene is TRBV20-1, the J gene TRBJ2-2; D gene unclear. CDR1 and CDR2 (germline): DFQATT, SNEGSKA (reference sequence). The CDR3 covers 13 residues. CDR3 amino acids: CNARMEGIGELFF. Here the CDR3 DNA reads TGCAATGCTAGAATGGAAGGGATCGGGGAGCTGTTTTTT.

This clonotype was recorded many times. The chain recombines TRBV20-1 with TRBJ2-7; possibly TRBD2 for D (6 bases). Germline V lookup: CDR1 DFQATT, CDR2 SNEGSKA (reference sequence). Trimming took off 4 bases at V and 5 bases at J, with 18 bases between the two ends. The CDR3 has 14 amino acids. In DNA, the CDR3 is TGCAGTGCTAAACGCGGGGTCCTATGGGACGAGCAGTACTTC. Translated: CSAKRGVLWDEQYF.